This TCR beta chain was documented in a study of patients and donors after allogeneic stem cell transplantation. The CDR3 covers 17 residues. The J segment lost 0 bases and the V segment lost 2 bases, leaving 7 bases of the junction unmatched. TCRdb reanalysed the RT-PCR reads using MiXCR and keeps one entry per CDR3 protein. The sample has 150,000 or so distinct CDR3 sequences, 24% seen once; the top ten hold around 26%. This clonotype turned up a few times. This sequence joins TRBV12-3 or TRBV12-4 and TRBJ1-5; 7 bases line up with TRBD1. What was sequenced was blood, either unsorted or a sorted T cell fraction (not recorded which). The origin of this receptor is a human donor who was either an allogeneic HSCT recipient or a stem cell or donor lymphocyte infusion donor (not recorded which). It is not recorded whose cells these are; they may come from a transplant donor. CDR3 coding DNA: TGTGCCAGCAGTTTAAGGCCGGGACAGAATAGCAATCAGCCCCAGCATTTT. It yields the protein CASSLRPGQNSNQPQHF.